The 21 T cell receptor beta chains below were found in one sample sequenced in a study of monozygotic twins with inflammatory bowel disease. TCRdb re-called the 5' RACE reads and catalogs CDR3 proteins one per entry, DNA excluded. The repertoire table contains about 41,000 distinct CDR3 sequences. Input material: blood. The receptors shown here come from a human donor with ulcerative colitis or Crohn's disease, or a healthy co-twin of an affected twin (not recorded which).

V gene TRBV6-1 combines with J gene TRBJ2-1; TCRdb names TRBD2, which stays unverified in the absence of DNA. Germline values: CDR1 MNHNS, CDR2 SASEGT. CDR3 length equals 13 residues. The CDR3: CASSASAENEQFF.

The rearrangement uses TRBV7-2 and TRBJ1-5. There are 17 residues in the CDR3. Germline values: CDR1 SGHTA, CDR2 FQGNSA. This chain's CDR3 is CASSFDTEWGPNQPQHF.

The CDR3: CASSQDLGTGGAGGYTF. The rearrangement links TRBV4-1 to TRBJ1-2; TCRdb returns TRBD1, unconfirmable since there is no DNA. Germline loops: CDR1 MGHRA, CDR2 YSYEKL. The CDR3 totals 17 residues.

The chain links TRBV20-1 to TRBJ2-7; TCRdb returns TRBD1, unconfirmable since there is no DNA. From germline, CDR1 is DFQATT and CDR2 SNEGSKA (reference sequence). The CDR3 is made up of 15 amino acids. The CDR3 sequence: CSARDDPGRSYEQYF.

The chain joins TRBV3-1 to TRBJ2-1; TCRdb returns TRBD1, unconfirmable since there is no DNA. The V gene's germline CDR1 is LGHDT and CDR2 YNNKEL (reference sequence). The length of the CDR3 is 16 residues. This CDR3 is CASSKKGGGGYNEQFF.

V is TRBV10-3 and J is TRBJ2-5; TCRdb designates TRBD1, a call that cannot be tested without DNA. CDR3 length: 12 residues. Germline CDR1 ENHRY, CDR2 SYGVKD. CDR3 sequence: CAIRDRGETQYF.

The CDR3 is CASSQDSLISSGNTIYF. The gene calls are TRBV4-3 and TRBJ1-3. Germline V gene lookup returns CDR1 LGHNA and CDR2 YSLEER. The CDR3 length is 17 residues.

The J gene is TRBJ2-3, the V gene TRBV6-1. Germline V gene sequence: CDR1 MNHNS, CDR2 SASEGT. The CDR3 runs 16 residues. CDR3: CASSERKGSSTDTQYF.

The J gene is TRBJ1-5, the V gene TRBV3-1. Germline V gene data show CDR1 as LGHDT and CDR2 as YNNKEL (reference sequence). The CDR3 length is 14 residues. CDR3 sequence reads: CASSQGSWAQPQHF.

The genes are TRBV7-2 and TRBJ1-2. There are 12 residues in the CDR3. Germline lookup yields CDR1 SGHTA and CDR2 FQGNSA. CDR3 in amino acids: CASSSSNYGYTF.

The V gene is TRBV20-1, the J gene TRBJ2-6. The CDR3 is made up of 14 amino acids. Per the germline V gene, CDR1 is DFQATT and CDR2 is SNEGSKA (reference sequence). This chain's CDR3 is CSAGGPSGANVLTF.

The chain has TRBV11-2 and TRBJ2-5; TCRdb selects TRBD2, and the lack of DNA leaves this call unchecked. Per the germline V gene, CDR1 is SGHAT and CDR2 is FQNNGV. The CDR3 runs to 19 residues. The chain's CDR3 is CASSLDRGVASGGKETQYF.

The chain uses TRBV7-9 and TRBJ2-2; without DNA, the TCRdb call of TRBD1 cannot be checked. CDR3 length equals 13 residues. CDR1 is SEHNR, CDR2 FQNEAQ, per germline (reference sequence). CDR3 sequence: CASSRDIAGELFF.

V and J are TRBV12-3 or TRBV12-4 and TRBJ2-2; absent DNA, TCRdb's TRBD2 call cannot be checked. The CDR3 runs 16 residues. CDR3 protein: CASSFRTSGHTGELFF.

The V gene is TRBV9, the J gene TRBJ2-1; TCRdb returns TRBD1, unconfirmable since there is no DNA. The CDR3 totals 16 residues. CDR1 and CDR2 (germline): SGDLS, YYNGEE. CDR3 protein: CASSVAGTGMRGEQFF.

Here the CDR3 reads CASSRPGQGGETQYF. This chain joins TRBV5-1 and TRBJ2-5; TCRdb's D gene call, TRBD1, goes unchecked for lack of DNA. CDR1 and CDR2 (germline): SGHRS, YFSETQ. The CDR3 contains 15 residues.

The chain couples TRBV12-3 or TRBV12-4 to TRBJ1-4. The CDR3 loop spans 12 amino acids. CDR3 residues: CASSLGWEKLFF.

The V call is TRBV5-6, the J call TRBJ2-7; no DNA is available, so the TRBD2 call from TCRdb remains unchecked. The CDR3 length is 16 residues. The germline V gene encodes CDR1 SGHDT and CDR2 YYEEEE. CDR3 protein: CASSLNGRLAAGEQYF.

V usage is TRBV10-3 and J usage is TRBJ2-1; TCRdb's assignment of TRBD2 cannot be checked, as there is no DNA. This CDR3 contains 15 residues. CDR1 and CDR2 (germline): ENHRY, SYGVKD. The CDR3 reads CAISERFLAYNEQFF.

The V call is TRBV7-9, the J call TRBJ2-1. The germline gives CDR1 SEHNR, CDR2 FQNEAQ (reference sequence). The CDR3 sequence is 14 residues long. This chain's CDR3 is CASSENKESNEQFF.

The gene calls are TRBV28 and TRBJ2-5; TCRdb's D call of TRBD1 is untestable without DNA. This CDR3 spans 14 amino acids. Germline V gene sequence: CDR1 MDHEN, CDR2 SYDVKM. The CDR3 reads CASSRVQGRQTQYF. Variable domain in full (rest from reference TRBV28 and TRBJ2-5): DVKVTQSSRYLVKRTGEKVFLECVQDMDHENMFWYRQDPGLGLRLIYFSYDVKMKEKGDIPEGYSVSREKKERFSLILESASTNQTSMYLCASSRVQGRQTQYFGPGTRLLVL.